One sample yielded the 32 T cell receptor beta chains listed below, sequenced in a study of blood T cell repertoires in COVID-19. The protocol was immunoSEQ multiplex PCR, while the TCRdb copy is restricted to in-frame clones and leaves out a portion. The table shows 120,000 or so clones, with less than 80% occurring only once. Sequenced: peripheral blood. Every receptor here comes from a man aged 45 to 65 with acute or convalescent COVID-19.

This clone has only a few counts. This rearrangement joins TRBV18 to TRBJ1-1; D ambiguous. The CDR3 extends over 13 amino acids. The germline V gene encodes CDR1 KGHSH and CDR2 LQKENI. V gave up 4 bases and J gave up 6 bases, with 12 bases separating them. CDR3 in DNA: TGTGCCAGCTCACAACCCCGGACTCCTGAAGCTTTCTTT. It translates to CASSQPRTPEAFF.

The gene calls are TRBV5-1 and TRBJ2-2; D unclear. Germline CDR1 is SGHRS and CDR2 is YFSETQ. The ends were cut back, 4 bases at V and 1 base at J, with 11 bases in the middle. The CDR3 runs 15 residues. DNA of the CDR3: TGCGCCAGCAGCGGATTGGCGGAGAACACCGGGGAGCTGTTTTTT. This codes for CASSGLAENTGELFF.

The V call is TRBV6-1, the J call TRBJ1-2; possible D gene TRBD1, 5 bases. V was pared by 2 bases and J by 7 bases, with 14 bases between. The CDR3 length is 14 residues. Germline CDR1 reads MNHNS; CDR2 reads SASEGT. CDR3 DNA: TGTGCCAGCAGTGAAACAGGAAGGCAAAGTGGCTACACCTTC. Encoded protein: CASSETGRQSGYTF.

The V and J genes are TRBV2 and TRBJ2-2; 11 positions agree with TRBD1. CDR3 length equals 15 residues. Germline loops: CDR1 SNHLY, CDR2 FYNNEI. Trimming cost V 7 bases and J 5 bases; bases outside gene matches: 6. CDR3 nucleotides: TGTGCCAGCAACCGGGACAGGGGGTGGACCGGGGAGCTGTTTTTT. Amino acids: CASNRDRGWTGELFF.

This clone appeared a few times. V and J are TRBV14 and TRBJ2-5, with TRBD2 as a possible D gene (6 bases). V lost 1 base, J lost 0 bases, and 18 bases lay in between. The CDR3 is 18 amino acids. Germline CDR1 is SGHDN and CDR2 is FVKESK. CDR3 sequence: CASSQAGGGPRNQETQYF. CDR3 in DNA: TGTGCCAGCAGCCAAGCCGGGGGTGGCCCTCGGAACCAAGAGACCCAGTACTTC.

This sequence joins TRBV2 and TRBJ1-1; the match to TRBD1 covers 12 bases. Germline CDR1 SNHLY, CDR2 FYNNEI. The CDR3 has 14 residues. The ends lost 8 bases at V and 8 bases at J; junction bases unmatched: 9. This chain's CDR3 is CASRGQGASLEAFF. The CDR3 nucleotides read TGTGCCAGCCGGGGACAGGGGGCGTCTCTGGAAGCTTTCTTT.

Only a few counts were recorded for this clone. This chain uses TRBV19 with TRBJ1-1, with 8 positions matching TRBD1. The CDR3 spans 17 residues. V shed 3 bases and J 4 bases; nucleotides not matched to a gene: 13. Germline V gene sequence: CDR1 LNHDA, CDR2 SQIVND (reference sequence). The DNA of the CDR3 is TGTGCCAGTAGTATGAGGAAGGACAGGGCGTGGGGCACTGAAGCTTTCTTT. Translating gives CASSMRKDRAWGTEAFF.

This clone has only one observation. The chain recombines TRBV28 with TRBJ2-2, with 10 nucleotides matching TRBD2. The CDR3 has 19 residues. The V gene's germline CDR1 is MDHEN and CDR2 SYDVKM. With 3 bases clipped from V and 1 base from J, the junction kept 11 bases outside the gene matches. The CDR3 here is CASSFQGRWTSGNTGELFF. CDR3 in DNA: TGTGCCAGCAGTTTCCAGGGGCGCTGGACTAGCGGGAACACCGGGGAGCTGTTTTTT. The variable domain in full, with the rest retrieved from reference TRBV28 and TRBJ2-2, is DVKVTQSSRYLVKRTGEKVFLECVQDMDHENMFWYRQDPGLGLRLIYFSYDVKMKEKGDIPEGYSVSREKKERFSLILESASTNQTSMYLCASSFQGRWTSGNTGELFFGEGSRLTVL.

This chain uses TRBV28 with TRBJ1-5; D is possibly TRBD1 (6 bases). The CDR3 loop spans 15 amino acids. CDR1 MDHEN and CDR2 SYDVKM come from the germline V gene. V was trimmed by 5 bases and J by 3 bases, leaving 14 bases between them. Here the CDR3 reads CASSTLQGYNQPQHF. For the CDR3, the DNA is TGTGCCAGCAGTACGTTACAGGGCTACAATCAGCCCCAGCATTTT.

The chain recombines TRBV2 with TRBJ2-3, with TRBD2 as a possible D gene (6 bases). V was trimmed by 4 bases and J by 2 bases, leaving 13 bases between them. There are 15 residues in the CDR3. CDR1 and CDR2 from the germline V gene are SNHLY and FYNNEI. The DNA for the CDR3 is TGTGCCAGCAGTGGAGGTCCGGGACTCACAGATACGCAGTATTTT. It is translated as CASSGGPGLTDTQYF. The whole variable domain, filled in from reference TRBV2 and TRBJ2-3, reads EPEVTQTPSHQVTQMGQEVILRCVPISNHLYFYWYRQILGQKVEFLVSFYNNEISEKSEIFDDQFSVERPDGSNFTLKIRSTKLEDSAMYFCASSGGPGLTDTQYFGPGTRLTVL.

CDR3 nucleotide sequence: TGCGCCAGCAGCGTCATAGCGGGAGATCGGGAGACCCAGTACTTC. Its translation: CASSVIAGDRETQYF. V gene TRBV5-1 combines with J gene TRBJ2-5, with 9 bases lining up with TRBD2. V was clipped by 4 bases and J by 5 bases; unmatched bases: 9. Germline V lookup: CDR1 SGHRS, CDR2 YFSETQ. There are 15 residues in the CDR3. The variable domain in full, with the rest retrieved from reference TRBV5-1 and TRBJ2-5, is KAGVTQTPRYLIKTRGQQVTLSCSPISGHRSVSWYQQTPGQGLQFLFEYFSETQRNKGNFPGRFSGRQFSNSRSEMNVSTLELGDSALYLCASSVIAGDRETQYFGPGTRLLVL.

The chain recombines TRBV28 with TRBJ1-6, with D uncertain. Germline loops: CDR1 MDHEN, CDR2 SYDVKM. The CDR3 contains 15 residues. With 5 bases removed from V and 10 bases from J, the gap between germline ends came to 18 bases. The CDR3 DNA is TGTGCCAGCAGTCGGCGTGCGGGTCGGCGATCACCCCTCCACTTT. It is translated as CASSRRAGRRSPLHF.

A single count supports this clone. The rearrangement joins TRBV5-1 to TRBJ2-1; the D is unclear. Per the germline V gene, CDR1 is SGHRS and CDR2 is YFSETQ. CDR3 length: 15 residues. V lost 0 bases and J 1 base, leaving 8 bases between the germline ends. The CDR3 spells CASSLGRSSYNEQFF. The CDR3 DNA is TGCGCCAGCAGCTTGGGCAGATCATCCTACAATGAGCAGTTCTTC.

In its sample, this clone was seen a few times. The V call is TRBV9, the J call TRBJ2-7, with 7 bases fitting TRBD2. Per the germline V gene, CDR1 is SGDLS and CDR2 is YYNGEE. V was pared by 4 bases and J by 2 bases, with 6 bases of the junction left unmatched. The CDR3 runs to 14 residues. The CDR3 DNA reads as TGTGCCAGCAGCCCCGTGGGGGGGACCTACGAGCAGTACTTC. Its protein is CASSPVGGTYEQYF.

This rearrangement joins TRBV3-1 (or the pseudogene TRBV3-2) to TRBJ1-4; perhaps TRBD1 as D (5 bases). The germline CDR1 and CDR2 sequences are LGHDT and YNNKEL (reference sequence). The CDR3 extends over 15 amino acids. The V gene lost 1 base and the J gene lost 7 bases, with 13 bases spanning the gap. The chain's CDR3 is CASSQGGTGSEKLFF. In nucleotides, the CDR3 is TGTGCCAGCAGCCAAGGAGGCACAGGCAGTGAAAAACTGTTTTTT.

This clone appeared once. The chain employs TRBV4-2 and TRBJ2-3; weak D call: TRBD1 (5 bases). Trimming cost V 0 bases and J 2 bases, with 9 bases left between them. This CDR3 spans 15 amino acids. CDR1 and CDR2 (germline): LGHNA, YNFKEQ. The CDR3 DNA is TGTGCCAGCAGCCAAGATCAGGGCTTCACAGATACGCAGTATTTT. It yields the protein CASSQDQGFTDTQYF.

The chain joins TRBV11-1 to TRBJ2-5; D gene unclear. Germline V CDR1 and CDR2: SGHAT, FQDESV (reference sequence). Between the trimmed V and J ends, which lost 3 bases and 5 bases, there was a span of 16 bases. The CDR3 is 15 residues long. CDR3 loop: CASSFDQAKWETQYF. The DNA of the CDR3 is TGTGCCAGCAGCTTTGACCAGGCTAAATGGGAGACCCAGTACTTC.

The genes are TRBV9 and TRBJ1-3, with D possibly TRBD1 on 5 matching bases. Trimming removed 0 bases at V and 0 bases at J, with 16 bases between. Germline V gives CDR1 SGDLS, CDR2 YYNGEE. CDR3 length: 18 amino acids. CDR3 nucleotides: TGTGCCAGCAGCGTAGATGGGCAGGGAGGGAGCTCTGGAAACACCATATATTTT. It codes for CASSVDGQGGSSGNTIYF.

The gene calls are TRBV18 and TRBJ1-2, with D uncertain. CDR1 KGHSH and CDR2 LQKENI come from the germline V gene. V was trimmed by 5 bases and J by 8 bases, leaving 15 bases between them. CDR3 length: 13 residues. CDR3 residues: CASSYDSERGYTF. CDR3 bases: TGTGCCAGCTCATACGACTCAGAGCGGGGCTACACCTTC.

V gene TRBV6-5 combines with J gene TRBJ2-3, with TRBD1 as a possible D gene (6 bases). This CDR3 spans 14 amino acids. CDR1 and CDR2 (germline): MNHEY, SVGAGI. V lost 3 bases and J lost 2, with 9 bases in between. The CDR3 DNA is TGTGCCAGCAGTTATTACAGGGTCACAGATACGCAGTATTTT. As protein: CASSYYRVTDTQYF.

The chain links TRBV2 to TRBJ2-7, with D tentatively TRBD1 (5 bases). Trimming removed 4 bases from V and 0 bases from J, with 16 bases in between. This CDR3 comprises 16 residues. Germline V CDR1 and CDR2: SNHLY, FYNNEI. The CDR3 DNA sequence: TGTGCCAGCAGTGCGACCCCAGGGATTCTCTCCTACGAGCAGTACTTC. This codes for CASSATPGILSYEQYF.

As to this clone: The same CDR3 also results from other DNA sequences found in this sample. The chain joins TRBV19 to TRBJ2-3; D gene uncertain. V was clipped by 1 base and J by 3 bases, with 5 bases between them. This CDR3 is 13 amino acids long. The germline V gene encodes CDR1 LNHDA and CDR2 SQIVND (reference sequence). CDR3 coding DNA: TGTGCCAGTAGTATAGGGCCTACAGATACGCAGTATTTT. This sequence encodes CASSIGPTDTQYF.

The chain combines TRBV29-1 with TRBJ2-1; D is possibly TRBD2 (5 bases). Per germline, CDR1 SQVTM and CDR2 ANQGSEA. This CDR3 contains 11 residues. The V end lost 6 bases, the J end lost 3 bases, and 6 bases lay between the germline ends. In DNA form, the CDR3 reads TGCAGCGTCGCGGGCTACAATGAGCAGTTCTTC. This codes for CSVAGYNEQFF.

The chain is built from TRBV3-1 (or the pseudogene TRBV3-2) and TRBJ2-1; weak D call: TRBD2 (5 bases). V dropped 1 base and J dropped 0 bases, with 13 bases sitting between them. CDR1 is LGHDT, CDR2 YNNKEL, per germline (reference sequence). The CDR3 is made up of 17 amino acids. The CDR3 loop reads CASSQVRETYSYNEQFF. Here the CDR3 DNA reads TGTGCCAGCAGCCAAGTTCGGGAAACCTACTCCTACAATGAGCAGTTCTTC.

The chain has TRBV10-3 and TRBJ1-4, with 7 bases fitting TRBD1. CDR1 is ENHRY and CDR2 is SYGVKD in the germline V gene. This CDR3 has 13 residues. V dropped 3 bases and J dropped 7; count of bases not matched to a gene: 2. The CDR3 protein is CAISDRDSEKLFF. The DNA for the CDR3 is TGTGCCATCAGTGACCGGGACAGTGAAAAACTGTTTTTT.

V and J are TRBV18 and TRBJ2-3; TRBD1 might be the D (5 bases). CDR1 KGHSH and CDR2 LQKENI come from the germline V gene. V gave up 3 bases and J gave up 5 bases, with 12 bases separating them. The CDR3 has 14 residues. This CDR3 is CASSPLGRGDTQYF. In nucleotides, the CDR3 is TGTGCCAGCTCACCCCTGGGGCGAGGAGATACGCAGTATTTT.

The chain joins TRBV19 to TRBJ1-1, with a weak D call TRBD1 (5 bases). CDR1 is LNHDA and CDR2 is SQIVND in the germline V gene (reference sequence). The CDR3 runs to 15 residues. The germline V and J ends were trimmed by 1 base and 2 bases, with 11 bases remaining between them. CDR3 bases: TGTGCCAGTAGTATAGTCGGGGGGACTAACACTGAAGCTTTCTTT. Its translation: CASSIVGGTNTEAFF. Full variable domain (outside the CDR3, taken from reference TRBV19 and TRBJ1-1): DGGITQSPKYLFRKEGQNVTLSCEQNLNHDAMYWYRQDPGQGLRLIYYSQIVNDFQKGDIAEGYSVSREKKESFPLTVTSAQKNPTAFYLCASSIVGGTNTEAFFGQGTRLTVV.

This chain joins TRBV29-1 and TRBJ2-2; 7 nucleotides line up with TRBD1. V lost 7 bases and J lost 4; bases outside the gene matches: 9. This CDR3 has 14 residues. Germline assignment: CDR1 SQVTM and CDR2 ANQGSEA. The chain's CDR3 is CSAGTGVSTGELFF. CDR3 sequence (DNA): TGCAGCGCCGGTACAGGGGTTAGCACCGGGGAGCTGTTTTTT.

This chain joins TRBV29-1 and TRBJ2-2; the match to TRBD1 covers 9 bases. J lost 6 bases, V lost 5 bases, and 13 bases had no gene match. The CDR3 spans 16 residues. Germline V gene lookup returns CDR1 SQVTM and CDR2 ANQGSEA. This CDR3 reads CSVRPGTGILSGELFF. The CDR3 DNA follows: TGCAGCGTTAGGCCCGGGACAGGGATCTTATCCGGGGAGCTGTTTTTT.

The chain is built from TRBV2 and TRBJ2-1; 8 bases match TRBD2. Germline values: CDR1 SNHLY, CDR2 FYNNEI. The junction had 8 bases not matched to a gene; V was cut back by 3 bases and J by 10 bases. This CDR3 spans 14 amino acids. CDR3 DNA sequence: TGTGCCAGCAGTGAGAGGGGACTAGGCGGGGAGCAGTTCTTC. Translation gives CASSERGLGGEQFF. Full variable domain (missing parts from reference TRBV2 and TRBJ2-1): EPEVTQTPSHQVTQMGQEVILRCVPISNHLYFYWYRQILGQKVEFLVSFYNNEISEKSEIFDDQFSVERPDGSNFTLKIRSTKLEDSAMYFCASSERGLGGEQFFGPGTRLTVL.

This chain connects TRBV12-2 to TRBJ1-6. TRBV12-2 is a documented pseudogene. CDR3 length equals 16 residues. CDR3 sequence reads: CASRCIHNGYNSPLHF. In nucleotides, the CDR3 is TGTGCAAGTCGCTGTATCCATAACGGCTATAATTCACCCCTCCACTTT.

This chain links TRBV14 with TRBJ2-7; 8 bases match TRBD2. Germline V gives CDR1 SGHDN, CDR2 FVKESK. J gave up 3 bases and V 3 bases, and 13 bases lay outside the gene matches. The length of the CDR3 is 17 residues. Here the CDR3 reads CASSHHPRAGGLYEQYF. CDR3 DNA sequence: TGTGCCAGCAGCCACCACCCCAGGGCGGGAGGACTCTACGAGCAGTACTTC.